Below, 27 T cell receptor beta chains from the same sample are listed, as sequenced in a study of T-cell reconstitution after alpha-beta-depleted transplantation in children. Unique molecular identifiers featured in how the TCRbeta library was prepared. Via MiXCR, TCRdb re-called the PCR reads, giving one row per CDR3 protein. The sample holds about half a million distinct CDR3 sequences, roughly an eighth seen once. This material consisted of PBMCs from the stem cell graft donor, taken from the stem cell graft. These receptors originate from a human donor who donated a stem cell graft to a child with combined immunodeficiency.

In this sample, this clonotype turned up a few times. This chain links TRBV4-2 with TRBJ1-6, with TRBD1 matching over 10 bases. The CDR3 runs to 15 residues. Losses at the gene ends were 4 bases for V and 9 bases for J; bases not matched to a gene: 6. Looked up from germline, CDR1 is LGHNA and CDR2 is YNFKEQ. CDR3 nucleotide sequence: TGTGCCAGCAGCCGGGACAGGGGTTCGGGTTCACCCCTCCACTTT. This encodes CASSRDRGSGSPLHF.

This clonotype showed up just a few times. J is TRBJ2-1 and V is TRBV12-3 or TRBV12-4, with 8 bases that match TRBD1. J was trimmed by 6 bases and V by 7 bases; bases with no gene match: 8. This CDR3 is 14 amino acids long. DNA for the CDR3: TGTGCCAGCATTCAAACAGGGGGGTCCAATGAGCAGTTCTTC. Translated, it gives CASIQTGGSNEQFF.

The chain recombines TRBV6-2 or TRBV6-3 with TRBJ2-3; the match to TRBD2 covers 9 bases. The CDR3 has 17 residues. Germline trimming cut 6 bases from V and 0 bases from J; bases unmatched to any gene: 10. Germline lookup yields CDR1 MNHEY and CDR2 SVGEGT. CDR3 in DNA: TGTGCCAGCAGCAACCATGGCGGGAGGGCGAGCACAGATACGCAGTATTTT. It translates to CASSNHGGRASTDTQYF.

This chain joins TRBV10-3 and TRBJ2-7; 7 positions match TRBD2. Germline lookup yields CDR1 ENHRY and CDR2 SYGVKD. V shed 4 bases and J 5 bases; nucleotides not matched to a gene: 14. This CDR3 has 16 residues. CDR3 sequence (DNA): TGTGCCATCAGTGGGAGAAGCGGGAAGGGGCGGGACGAGCAGTACTTC. Protein: CAISGRSGKGRDEQYF.

Many counts were recorded for this clonotype. The gene calls are TRBV7-8 and TRBJ1-5; tentative D call: TRBD1 (5 bases). The V end was cut by 6 bases, the J end by 1 base, with 10 bases between. In germline, CDR1 is SGHVS, CDR2 FQNEAQ. The CDR3 runs to 14 residues. The CDR3 reads CASRPTGSNQPQHF. The CDR3 DNA reads as TGTGCCAGCAGGCCTACAGGCAGCAATCAGCCCCAGCATTTT.

The V and J genes are TRBV12-3 or TRBV12-4 and TRBJ2-2, with TRBD2 matching 11 bases. CDR3 length equals 17 residues. V shed 6 bases, J shed 5 bases, and the junction held 11 bases outside the gene matches. Here the CDR3 reads CASRTTSGAGGTGELFF. CDR3 DNA sequence: TGTGCCAGCAGAACGACTAGCGGGGCGGGGGGAACCGGGGAGCTGTTTTTT.

This chain joins TRBV20-1 and TRBJ2-2; 14 bases agree with TRBD2. The ends lost 0 bases at V and 7 bases at J; junction bases unmatched: 13. Germline V gene data show CDR1 as DFQATT and CDR2 as SNEGSKA (reference sequence). This CDR3 has 19 amino acids. As DNA, the CDR3 is TGCAGTGCTAGAGATAGGCAGGGGACTAGCGGGAGTACGATCGGGGAGCTGTTTTTT. It yields the protein CSARDRQGTSGSTIGELFF.

This clonotype has only a few counts. This rearrangement joins TRBV25-1 to TRBJ2-7, with D perhaps matching TRBD2 (5 bases). Germline CDR1 reads MGHDK; CDR2 reads SYGVNS. This CDR3 comprises 15 residues. V was pared by 2 bases and J by 8 bases, with 19 bases between. CDR3: CASSEGGSGIRQQYF. The CDR3 DNA sequence: TGTGCCAGCAGTGAAGGTGGTTCGGGGATTCGGCAGCAGTACTTC.

This clonotype was seen ten or more times. The V and J genes are TRBV29-1 and TRBJ2-5; 7 bases fit TRBD2. J gave up 2 bases and V 4 bases, and 4 bases lay outside the gene matches. The CDR3 spans 13 residues. The V gene's germline CDR1 is SQVTM and CDR2 ANQGSEA. The CDR3 sequence: CSVGLGLQETQYF. The CDR3 region has the DNA TGCAGCGTTGGGTTGGGACTACAAGAGACCCAGTACTTC.

The chain combines TRBV11-2 with TRBJ1-2; TRBD1 matches 7 bases. The junction had 6 bases not matched to a gene; V was cut back by 1 base and J by 4 bases. The CDR3 consists of 15 residues. Germline CDR1 reads SGHAT; CDR2 reads FQNNGV. This chain's CDR3 is CASSLAPQGVYGYTF. The CDR3 DNA is TGTGCCAGCAGCTTAGCCCCCCAGGGGGTCTATGGCTACACCTTC.

This clonotype was detected a few times. V usage is TRBV9 and J usage is TRBJ1-5; D is ambiguous. The CDR3 is made up of 12 amino acids. The V end was cut by 0 bases, the J end by 9 bases, with 7 bases between. Looked up from germline, CDR1 is SGDLS and CDR2 is YYNGEE. CDR3 nucleotide sequence: TGTGCCAGCAGCGTAGCGGACGGGCCCCAGCATTTT. Amino acids: CASSVADGPQHF.

V gene TRBV19 combines with J gene TRBJ1-5, with TRBD1 as a possible D gene (5 bases). Trimming pared 7 bases from V and 7 bases from J, leaving 17 bases between. The CDR3 length is 14 residues. Germline assignment: CDR1 LNHDA and CDR2 SQIVND (reference sequence). CDR3 nucleotides: TGTGCCAGTAAAGGGGAGGCATCAGTCCAGCCCCAGCATTTT. This codes for CASKGEASVQPQHF.

This clonotype was recorded at least ten times. The J gene is TRBJ2-7, the V gene TRBV7-9; TRBD1 matches 7 bases. J lost 1 base, V lost 5 bases, and 11 bases had no gene match. The CDR3 spans 16 residues. Germline V gene data show CDR1 as SEHNR and CDR2 as FQNEAQ (reference sequence). The CDR3 spells CASSQRGQGSSYEQYF. CDR3 nucleotide sequence: TGTGCCAGCAGCCAAAGGGGGCAGGGCTCATCCTACGAGCAGTACTTC.

The gene calls are TRBV5-5 and TRBJ2-7, with D perhaps TRBD1 or TRBD2 (6 bases each). Trimming removed 4 bases at V and 1 base at J, with 15 bases between. Looked up from germline, CDR1 is SGHKS and CDR2 is YYEKEE (reference sequence). The CDR3 runs 15 residues. CDR3 amino acids: CASSLGGLASYEQYF. The CDR3 DNA reads TGTGCCAGCAGCCTGGGGGGCCTGGCATCCTACGAGCAGTACTTC.

This clonotype was seen a few times. V is TRBV5-1 and J is TRBJ2-7; no clear D. The CDR3 has 13 residues. Germline CDR1 is SGHRS and CDR2 is YFSETQ. Trimming took off 7 bases at V and 3 bases at J, with 14 bases between the two ends. CDR3 in DNA: TGCGCCAGCCGGGTAGGGCTAAACTACGAGCAGTACTTC. Amino acids: CASRVGLNYEQYF.

At least ten counts were recorded for this clonotype. The chain combines TRBV12-3 or TRBV12-4 with TRBJ2-1; 8 bases match TRBD2. After removal of 1 base from V and 6 bases from J, the junction contained 5 bases not matched to a gene. CDR3 length: 15 residues. CDR3 sequence reads: CASSLGLASFNEQFF. CDR3 DNA: TGTGCCAGCAGTTTAGGACTAGCGAGTTTCAATGAGCAGTTCTTC.

This rearrangement joins TRBV12-3 or TRBV12-4 to TRBJ2-1; 8 bases are a match to TRBD2. V dropped 3 bases and J dropped 14; count of bases not matched to a gene: 3. The CDR3 totals 11 residues. CDR3 in amino acids: CASSFGGVEFF. The CDR3 nucleotides are TGTGCCAGCAGTTTCGGGGGGGTGGAGTTCTTC.

This clonotype was found a few times. The V and J genes are TRBV7-3 and TRBJ2-1, with 11 bases aligning to TRBD1. CDR1 is SGHTA, CDR2 FQGTGA, per germline. Trimming at V came to 2 bases and at J to 6 bases, leaving 6 bases not matched to a gene. The CDR3 contains 16 residues. The CDR3 here is CASSLSGQGASNEQFF. Here the CDR3 DNA reads TGTGCCAGCAGCTTATCAGGACAGGGGGCAAGCAATGAGCAGTTCTTC.

The rearrangement links TRBV4-1 to TRBJ1-5; no firm D call. V lost 0 bases and J lost 8, with 14 bases in between. This CDR3 contains 15 residues. The V gene's germline CDR1 is MGHRA and CDR2 YSYEKL. The CDR3 loop reads CASSQESTATKPQHF. The CDR3 DNA sequence: TGCGCCAGCAGCCAAGAATCAACGGCCACCAAGCCCCAGCATTTT.

CDR3 loop: CSASWSQGKTQYF. The CDR3 DNA is TGCAGTGCTAGCTGGTCCCAGGGAAAGACCCAGTACTTC. This chain joins TRBV20-1 and TRBJ2-5, with D possibly being TRBD1 (5 bases). In germline, CDR1 is DFQATT, CDR2 SNEGSKA (reference sequence). V lost 3 bases and J lost 6, with 14 bases in between. This CDR3 contains 13 residues.

This clonotype has at least ten counts. The V gene is TRBV4-3, the J gene TRBJ2-1, with 12 bases matching TRBD2. Germline V gene sequence: CDR1 LGHNA, CDR2 YSLEER. CDR3 length: 21 residues. V gave up 0 bases and J gave up 3 bases; unmatched junction bases: 15. CDR3 DNA sequence: TGCGCCAGCAGCCAAGATGCCTTGCGTGAAGGACTAGCGGGACTCTACAATGAGCAGTTCTTC. Translating gives CASSQDALREGLAGLYNEQFF.

This chain joins TRBV20-1 and TRBJ2-5; tentatively, D is TRBD2 (6 bases). The V and J ends lost 0 bases and 7 bases respectively, with 15 bases between them. Per the germline V gene, CDR1 is DFQATT and CDR2 is SNEGSKA (reference sequence). The CDR3 is 14 amino acids. The CDR3 is CSARDLRAGGTQYF. The CDR3 DNA sequence: TGCAGTGCTAGAGATCTTAGGGCCGGGGGGACCCAGTACTTC.

This clonotype has a handful of counts. The chain links TRBV13 to TRBJ2-7; no clear D gene. V lost 5 bases and J lost 5, with 13 bases in between. CDR3 length: 13 amino acids. Germline CDR1 and CDR2: PRHDT and FYEKMQ (reference sequence). CDR3 in amino acids: CASSAKIVDEQYF. CDR3 DNA sequence: TGTGCCAGCAGCGCTAAAATCGTGGACGAGCAGTACTTC.

This clonotype was seen a few times. This chain uses TRBV2 with TRBJ2-2; D tentatively reads TRBD1 or TRBD2 (6 bases each). Between the trimmed V and J ends, which lost 6 bases and 0 bases, there was a span of 11 bases. Germline assignment: CDR1 SNHLY and CDR2 FYNNEI. This CDR3 comprises 15 residues. DNA of the CDR3: TGTGCCAGCAGGACGGGGGCATCGAACACCGGGGAGCTGTTTTTT. Protein: CASRTGASNTGELFF.

This clonotype was seen more than once but under ten times. The gene calls are TRBV24-1 and TRBJ2-3, with D perhaps matching TRBD1 (6 bases). The V gene's germline CDR1 is KGHDR and CDR2 SFDVKD. This CDR3 is built from 15 residues. Deletions cut 4 bases from V and 2 bases from J, with 12 bases between. CDR3 sequence: CATSEAGTYTDTQYF. CDR3 bases: TGTGCCACCAGTGAAGCCGGGACATACACAGATACGCAGTATTTT.

This clonotype was observed a few times. V and J are TRBV9 and TRBJ1-1; 9 nucleotides agree with TRBD1. Germline V CDR1 and CDR2: SGDLS, YYNGEE. V lost 4 bases and J lost 3; bases outside the gene matches: 7. The CDR3 is made up of 15 amino acids. DNA of the CDR3: TGTGCCAGCAGCCCCCAAGGACAGGGGTACACTGAAGCTTTCTTT. Translated, it gives CASSPQGQGYTEAFF. The full variable domain, its missing parts supplied by reference TRBV9 and TRBJ1-1, is DSGVTQTPKHLITATGQRVTLRCSPRSGDLSVYWYQQSLDQGLQFLIQYYNGEERAKGNILERFSAQQFPDLHSELNLSSLELGDSALYFCASSPQGQGYTEAFFGQGTRLTVV.

This clonotype has a count of ten or more. J is TRBJ2-1 and V is TRBV29-1; maybe TRBD2 (6 bases). CDR3 length: 12 amino acids. CDR1 is SQVTM and CDR2 is ANQGSEA in the germline V gene. V lost 7 bases and J 0 bases, leaving 7 bases between the germline ends. CDR3 region: CSGGDSYNEQFF. The CDR3 DNA follows: TGCAGCGGGGGGGACTCCTACAATGAGCAGTTCTTC.